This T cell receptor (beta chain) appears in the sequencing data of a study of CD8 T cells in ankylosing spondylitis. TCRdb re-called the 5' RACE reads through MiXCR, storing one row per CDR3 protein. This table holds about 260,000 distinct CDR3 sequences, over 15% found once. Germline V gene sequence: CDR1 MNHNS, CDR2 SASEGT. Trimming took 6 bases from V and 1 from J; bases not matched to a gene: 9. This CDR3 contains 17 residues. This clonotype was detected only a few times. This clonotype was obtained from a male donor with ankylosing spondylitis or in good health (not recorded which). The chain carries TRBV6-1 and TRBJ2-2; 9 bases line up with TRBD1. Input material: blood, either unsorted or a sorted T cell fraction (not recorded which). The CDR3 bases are TGTGCCAGCAGCCTCGGGACAGGGATCCTGAACACCGGGGAGCTGTTTTTT. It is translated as CASSLGTGILNTGELFF.